This TCR beta chain was profiled in a study of PD-L1 blockade in urothelial cancer. The germline CDR1 and CDR2 sequences are SNHLY and FYNNEI. Trimming took off 0 bases at V and 6 bases at J, with 11 bases between the two ends. The CDR3 runs 14 residues. Using immunoSEQ multiplex PCR, the repertoire was profiled, and TCRdb retains in-frame clones only, with some absent. Of fewer than 90,000 clones detected, under 95% appear once; the ten largest clones hold 0.87%. As to time point: peripheral blood 6 weeks after treatment start. The material was PBMCs, obtained around atezolizumab (anti-PD-L1) treatment. The sequence was obtained from a woman older than 75 with urothelial cancer. The chain combines TRBV2 with TRBJ1-1, with D perhaps TRBD1 (5 bases). CDR3 in amino acids: CASSEALRDSEAFF. For the CDR3, the DNA is TGTGCCAGCAGTGAAGCGCTTAGGGACTCTGAAGCTTTCTTT.